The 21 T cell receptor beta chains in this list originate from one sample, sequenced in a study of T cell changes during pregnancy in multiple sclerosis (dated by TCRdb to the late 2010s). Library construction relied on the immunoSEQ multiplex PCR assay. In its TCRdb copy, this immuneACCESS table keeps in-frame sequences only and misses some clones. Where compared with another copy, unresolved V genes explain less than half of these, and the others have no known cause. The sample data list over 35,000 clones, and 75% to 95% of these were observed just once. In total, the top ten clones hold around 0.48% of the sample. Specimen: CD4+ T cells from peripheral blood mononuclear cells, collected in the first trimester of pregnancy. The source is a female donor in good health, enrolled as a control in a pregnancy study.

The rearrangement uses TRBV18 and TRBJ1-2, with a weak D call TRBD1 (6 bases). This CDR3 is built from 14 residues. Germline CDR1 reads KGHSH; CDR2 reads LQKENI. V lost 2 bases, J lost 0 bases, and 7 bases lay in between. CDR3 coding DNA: TGTGCCAGCTCACCAGGGGGCCCTAACTATGGCTACACCTTC. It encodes CASSPGGPNYGYTF.

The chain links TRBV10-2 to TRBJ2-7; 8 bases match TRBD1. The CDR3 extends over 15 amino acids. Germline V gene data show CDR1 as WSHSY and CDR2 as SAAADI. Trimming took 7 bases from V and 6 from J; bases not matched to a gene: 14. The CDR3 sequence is CASKKSGTGALEQYF. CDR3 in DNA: TGCGCCAGCAAGAAATCCGGGACAGGAGCTCTCGAGCAGTACTTC.

The CDR3 sequence: CASRARDFTEAFF. CDR3 bases: TGTGCCAGCAGGGCCCGGGACTTCACTGAAGCTTTCTTT. The J gene is TRBJ1-1, the V gene TRBV25-1; possibly TRBD1 for D (5 bases). Trimming took 6 bases from V and 4 from J, leaving 12 bases between them. The germline V gene encodes CDR1 MGHDK and CDR2 SYGVNS. The CDR3 runs to 13 residues.

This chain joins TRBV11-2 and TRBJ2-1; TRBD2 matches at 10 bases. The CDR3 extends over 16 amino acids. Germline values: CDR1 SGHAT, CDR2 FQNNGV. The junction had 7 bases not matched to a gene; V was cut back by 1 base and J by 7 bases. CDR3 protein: CASSLVLAGGGNEQFF. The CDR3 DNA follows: TGTGCCAGCAGCTTAGTGTTAGCGGGGGGAGGGAATGAGCAGTTCTTC.

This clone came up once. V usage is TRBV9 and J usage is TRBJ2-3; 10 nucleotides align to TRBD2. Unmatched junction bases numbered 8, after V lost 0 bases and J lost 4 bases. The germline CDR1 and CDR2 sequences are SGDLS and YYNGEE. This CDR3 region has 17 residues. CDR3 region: CASSVATSGAGSDTQYF. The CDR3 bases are TGTGCCAGCAGCGTAGCTACTAGCGGGGCCGGGTCAGATACGCAGTATTTT. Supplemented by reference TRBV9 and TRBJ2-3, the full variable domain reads DSGVTQTPKHLITATGQRVTLRCSPRSGDLSVYWYQQSLDQGLQFLIQYYNGEERAKGNILERFSAQQFPDLHSELNLSSLELGDSALYFCASSVATSGAGSDTQYFGPGTRLTVL.

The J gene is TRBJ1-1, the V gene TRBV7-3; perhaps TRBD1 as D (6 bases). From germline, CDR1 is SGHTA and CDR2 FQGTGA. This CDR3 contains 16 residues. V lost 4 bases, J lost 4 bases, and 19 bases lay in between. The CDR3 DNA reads TGTGCCAGCAGCTCACCTGGTCAAACAGGGAGCACTGAAGCTTTCTTT. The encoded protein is CASSSPGQTGSTEAFF.

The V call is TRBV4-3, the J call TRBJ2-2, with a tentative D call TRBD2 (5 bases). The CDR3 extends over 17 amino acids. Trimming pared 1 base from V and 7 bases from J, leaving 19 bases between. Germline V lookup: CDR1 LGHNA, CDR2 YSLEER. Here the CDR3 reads CASSQALTPGRGGELFF. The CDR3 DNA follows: TGCGCCAGCAGCCAAGCGCTGACTCCCGGCCGGGGCGGGGAGCTGTTTTTT.

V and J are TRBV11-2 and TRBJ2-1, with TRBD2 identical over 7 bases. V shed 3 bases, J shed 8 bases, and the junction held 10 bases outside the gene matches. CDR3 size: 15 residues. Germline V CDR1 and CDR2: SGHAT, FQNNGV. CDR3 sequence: CASSFSSGVRDEQFF. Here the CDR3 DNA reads TGTGCCAGCAGCTTTTCCAGCGGGGTCAGGGATGAGCAGTTCTTC. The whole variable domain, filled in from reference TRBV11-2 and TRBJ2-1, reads EAGVAQSPRYKIIEKRQSVAFWCNPISGHATLYWYQQILGQGPKLLIQFQNNGVVDDSQLPKDRFSAERLKGVDSTLKIQPAKLEDSAVYLCASSFSSGVRDEQFFGPGTRLTVL.

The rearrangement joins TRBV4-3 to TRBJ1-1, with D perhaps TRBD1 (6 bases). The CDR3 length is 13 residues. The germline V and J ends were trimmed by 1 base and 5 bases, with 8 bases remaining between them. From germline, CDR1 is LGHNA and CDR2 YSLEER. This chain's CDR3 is CASSQARGTEAFF. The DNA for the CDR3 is TGCGCCAGCAGCCAAGCTAGGGGGACTGAAGCTTTCTTT.

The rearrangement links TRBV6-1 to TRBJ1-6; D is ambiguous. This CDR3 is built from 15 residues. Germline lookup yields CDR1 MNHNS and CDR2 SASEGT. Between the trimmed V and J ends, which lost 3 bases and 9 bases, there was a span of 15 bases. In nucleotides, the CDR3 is TGTGCCAGCAGTGATAGAGGGTACGGGTCTTCACCCCTCCACTTT. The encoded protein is CASSDRGYGSSPLHF.

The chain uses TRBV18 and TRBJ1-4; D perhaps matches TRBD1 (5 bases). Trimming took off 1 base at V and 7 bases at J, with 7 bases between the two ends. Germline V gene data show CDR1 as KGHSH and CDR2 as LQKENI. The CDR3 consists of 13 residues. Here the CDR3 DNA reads TGTGCCAGCTCACCACAGGACATTGAAAAACTGTTTTTT. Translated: CASSPQDIEKLFF.

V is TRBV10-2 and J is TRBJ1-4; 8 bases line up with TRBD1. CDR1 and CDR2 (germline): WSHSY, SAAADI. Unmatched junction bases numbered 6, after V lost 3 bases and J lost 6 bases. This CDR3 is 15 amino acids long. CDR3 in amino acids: CASSDGDRGDEKLFF. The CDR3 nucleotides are TGCGCCAGCAGTGACGGCGACAGGGGAGATGAAAAACTGTTTTTT.

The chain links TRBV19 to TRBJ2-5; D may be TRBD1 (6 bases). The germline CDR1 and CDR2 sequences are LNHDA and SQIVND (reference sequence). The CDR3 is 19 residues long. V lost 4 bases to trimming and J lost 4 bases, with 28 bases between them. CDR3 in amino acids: CASSTPNSWAGVLRETQYF. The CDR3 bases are TGTGCCAGTAGTACCCCTAATTCCTGGGCAGGGGTGTTGAGAGAGACCCAGTACTTC. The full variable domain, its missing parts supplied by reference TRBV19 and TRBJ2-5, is DGGITQSPKYLFRKEGQNVTLSCEQNLNHDAMYWYRQDPGQGLRLIYYSQIVNDFQKGDIAEGYSVSREKKESFPLTVTSAQKNPTAFYLCASSTPNSWAGVLRETQYFGPGTRLLVL.

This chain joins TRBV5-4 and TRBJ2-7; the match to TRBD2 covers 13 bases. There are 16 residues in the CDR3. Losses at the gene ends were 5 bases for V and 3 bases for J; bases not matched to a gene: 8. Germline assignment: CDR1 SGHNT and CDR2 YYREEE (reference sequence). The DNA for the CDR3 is TGTGCCAGCAGTCGGCCCGGACTAGCGGGGGTCTACGAGCAGTACTTC. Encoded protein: CASSRPGLAGVYEQYF.

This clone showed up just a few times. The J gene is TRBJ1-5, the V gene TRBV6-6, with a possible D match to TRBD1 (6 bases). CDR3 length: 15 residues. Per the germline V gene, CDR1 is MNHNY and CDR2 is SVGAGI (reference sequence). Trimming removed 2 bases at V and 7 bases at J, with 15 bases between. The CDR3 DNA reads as TGTGCCAGCAGTTACCGGACGGAAGGGGGACAGCCCCAGCATTTT. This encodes CASSYRTEGGQPQHF.

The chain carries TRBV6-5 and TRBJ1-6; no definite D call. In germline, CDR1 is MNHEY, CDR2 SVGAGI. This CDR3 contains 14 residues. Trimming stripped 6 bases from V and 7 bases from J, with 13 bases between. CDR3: CASRFSRENSPLHF. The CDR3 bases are TGTGCCAGCAGGTTTAGTAGGGAGAATTCACCCCTCCACTTT.

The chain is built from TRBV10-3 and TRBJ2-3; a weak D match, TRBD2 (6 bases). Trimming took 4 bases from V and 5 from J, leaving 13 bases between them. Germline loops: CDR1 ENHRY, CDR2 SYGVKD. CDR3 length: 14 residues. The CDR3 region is CAISATGEGDTQYF. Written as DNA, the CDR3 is TGTGCCATCAGTGCCACGGGGGAAGGAGATACGCAGTATTTT.

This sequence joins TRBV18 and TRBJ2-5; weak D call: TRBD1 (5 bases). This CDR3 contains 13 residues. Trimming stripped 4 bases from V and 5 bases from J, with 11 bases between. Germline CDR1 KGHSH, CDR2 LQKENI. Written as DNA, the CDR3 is TGTGCCAGCTCACAGGGGTTTCAGGAGACCCAGTACTTC. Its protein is CASSQGFQETQYF.

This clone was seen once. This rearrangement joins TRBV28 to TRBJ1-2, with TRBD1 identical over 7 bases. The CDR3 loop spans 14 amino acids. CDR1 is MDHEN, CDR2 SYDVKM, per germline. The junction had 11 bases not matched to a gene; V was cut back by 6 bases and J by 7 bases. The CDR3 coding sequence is TGTGCCAGCAGCTATGGACAGGATTTGTTTGGCTACACCTTC. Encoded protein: CASSYGQDLFGYTF.

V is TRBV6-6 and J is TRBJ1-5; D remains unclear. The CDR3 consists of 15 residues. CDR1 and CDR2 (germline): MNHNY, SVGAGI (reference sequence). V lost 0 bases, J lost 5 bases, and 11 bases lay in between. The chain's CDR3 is CASSYSGRFYQPQHF. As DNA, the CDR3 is TGTGCCAGCAGTTACTCGGGGAGGTTCTATCAGCCCCAGCATTTT.

Here the CDR3 DNA reads TGTGCCAGCAGTGCATCATTCTACGAGCAGTACTTC. It specifies CASSASFYEQYF. The chain joins TRBV6-1 to TRBJ2-7; unclear D gene. CDR3 length: 12 residues. Trimming left V 4 bases short and J 3 bases short, with 7 bases between. CDR1 and CDR2 (germline): MNHNS, SASEGT.